The clone carrying this T cell receptor (beta chain) was counted only a few times. Antigen specificity is unknown. This sample was taken from a study of early T cells in non-severe SARS-CoV-2 infection. Turning to the study itself: Sequencing was performed on bulk RNA from unsorted whole blood, leaving chains unpaired. Regarding the study as a whole: A preference for anti-spike CD8 responses marked VDJdb matching, which missed private and CD4 specificities.

Separate cDNA molecules each had unique molecular identifiers attached to them. TCRdb analysed the 5' RACE reads with MiXCR anew, one entry per CDR3 protein. This table holds around 58,000 distinct CDR3 sequences, roughly 8.2% found once. CDR1 and CDR2 (germline): LGHDT, YNNKEL (reference sequence). The CDR3 sequence is 15 residues long. With 2 bases removed from V and 8 bases from J, the gap between germline ends came to 16 bases. Here the sequenced sample was whole blood, taken at baseline. The sequence was obtained from an adult who was a healthcare worker with PCR-confirmed SARS-CoV-2 infection or an uninfected control (not recorded which). V usage is TRBV3-1 and J usage is TRBJ2-1; D is unclear. In nucleotides, the CDR3 is TGTGCCAGCAGCCAAAACCCGACTCAGAGCGATGAGCAGTTCTTC. Translating gives CASSQNPTQSDEQFF.